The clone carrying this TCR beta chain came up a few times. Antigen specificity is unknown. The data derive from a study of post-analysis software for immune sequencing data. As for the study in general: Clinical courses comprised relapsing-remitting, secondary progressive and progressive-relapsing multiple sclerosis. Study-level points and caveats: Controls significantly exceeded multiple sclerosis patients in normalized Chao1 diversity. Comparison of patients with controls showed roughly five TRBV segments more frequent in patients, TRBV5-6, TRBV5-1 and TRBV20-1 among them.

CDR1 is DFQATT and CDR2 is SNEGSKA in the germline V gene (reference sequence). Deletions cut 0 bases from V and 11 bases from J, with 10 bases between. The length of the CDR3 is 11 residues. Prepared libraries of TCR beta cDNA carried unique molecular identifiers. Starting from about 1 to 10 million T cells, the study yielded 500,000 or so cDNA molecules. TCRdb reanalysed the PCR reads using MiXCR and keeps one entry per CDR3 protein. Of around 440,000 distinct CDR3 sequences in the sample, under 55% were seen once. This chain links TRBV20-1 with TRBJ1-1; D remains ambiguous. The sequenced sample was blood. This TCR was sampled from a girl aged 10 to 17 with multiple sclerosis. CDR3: CSARDRIGAFF. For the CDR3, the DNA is TGCAGTGCTAGAGATAGGATTGGGGCTTTCTTT.